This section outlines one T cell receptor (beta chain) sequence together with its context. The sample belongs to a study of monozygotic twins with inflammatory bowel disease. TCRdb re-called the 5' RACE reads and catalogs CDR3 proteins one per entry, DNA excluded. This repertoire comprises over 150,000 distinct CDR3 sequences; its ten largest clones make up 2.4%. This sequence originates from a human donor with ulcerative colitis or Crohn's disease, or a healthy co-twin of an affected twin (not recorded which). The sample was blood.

Here the CDR3 reads CASSYPPNQGFSSGANVLTF. The chain uses TRBV6-2 or TRBV6-3 and TRBJ2-6; lacking DNA, the TRBD1 call made by TCRdb goes unchecked. The length of the CDR3 is 20 residues. Germline CDR1 is MNHEY and CDR2 is SVGEGT.